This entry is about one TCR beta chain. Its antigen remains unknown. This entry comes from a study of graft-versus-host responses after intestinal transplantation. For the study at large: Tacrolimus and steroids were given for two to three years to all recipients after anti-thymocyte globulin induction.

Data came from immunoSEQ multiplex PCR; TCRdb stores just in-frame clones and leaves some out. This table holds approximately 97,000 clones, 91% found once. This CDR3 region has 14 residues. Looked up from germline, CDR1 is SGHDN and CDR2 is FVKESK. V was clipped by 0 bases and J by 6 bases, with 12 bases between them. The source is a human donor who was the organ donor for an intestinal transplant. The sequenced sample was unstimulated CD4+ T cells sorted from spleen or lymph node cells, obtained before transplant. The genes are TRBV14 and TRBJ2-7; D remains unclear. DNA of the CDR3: TGTGCCAGCAGCCAAGACCCCCTTCGAGGCGAGCAGTACTTC. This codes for CASSQDPLRGEQYF.